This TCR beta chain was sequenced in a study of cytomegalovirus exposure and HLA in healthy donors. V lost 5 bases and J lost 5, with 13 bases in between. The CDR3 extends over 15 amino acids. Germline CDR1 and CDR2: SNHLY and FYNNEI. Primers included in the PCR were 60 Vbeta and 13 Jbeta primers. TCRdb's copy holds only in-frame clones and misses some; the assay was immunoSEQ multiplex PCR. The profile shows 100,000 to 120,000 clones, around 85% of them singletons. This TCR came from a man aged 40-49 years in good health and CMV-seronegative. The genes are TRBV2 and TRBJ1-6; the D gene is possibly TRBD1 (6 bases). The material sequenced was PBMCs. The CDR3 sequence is CASSFDRLNNSPLHF. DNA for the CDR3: TGTGCCAGCAGTTTCGACAGGCTGAATAATTCACCCCTCCACTTT. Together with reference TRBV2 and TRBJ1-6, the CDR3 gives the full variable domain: EPEVTQTPSHQVTQMGQEVILRCVPISNHLYFYWYRQILGQKVEFLVSFYNNEISEKSEIFDDQFSVERPDGSNFTLKIRSTKLEDSAMYFCASSFDRLNNSPLHFGNGTRLTVT.